These T cell receptor beta chains were read from a single sample in a study of blood T cell repertoires in COVID-19. Using immunoSEQ multiplex PCR, the repertoire was profiled, and TCRdb retains in-frame clones only, with some absent. The repertoire holds about 370,000 clones, with nearly 90% as singletons. Material for sequencing was PBMCs or T cells enriched from blood (not recorded which). The receptors shown here come from a woman aged 25 to 39 who had recovered from COVID-19. Each CDR3 is given with its conserved first and last residue.

TRBV3-1/TRBV3-2	TRBJ1-1	CASRLFAGGAHWKTEAFF
TRBV2	TRBJ1-3	CASSEAGAGNTIYF
TRBV6-5	TRBJ2-2	CASCLRAGELFF
TRBV5-5	TRBJ1-6	CASSFVVNSPLHF
TRBV3-1/TRBV3-2	TRBJ1-5	CASRQGQGNQPQHF
TRBV30	TRBJ1-3	CAWSVRTGLNSGNTIYF
TRBV27	TRBJ1-4	CASSLRLGAVEKLFF
TRBV7-2	TRBJ1-1	CASSSLALNTEAFF
TRBV5-1	TRBJ1-4	CASSLLTYNEKLFF
TRBV12-5	TRBJ1-1	CASGLVRQNTEAFF
TRBV18	TRBJ1-2	CASSPPEQANYGYTF
TRBV28	TRBJ1-2	CASSPRTGLYGYTF
TRBV6-5	TRBJ1-2	CASFRTASGGYTF
TRBV19	TRBJ2-3	CATTIQGSRSDTQYF
TRBV20-1	TRBJ1-3	CSASRSGNTIYF
TRBV12-5	TRBJ1-5	CASGFSDIRAHFIANQPQHF
TRBV4-1	TRBJ1-5	CASSQDLAGRTYSNQPQHF
TRBV5-1	TRBJ2-5	CASSLGQGRETQYF
TRBV5-1	TRBJ1-4	CASSLAGSSEKLFF
TRBV5-1	TRBJ2-2	CASSLTQGFAGELFF
TRBV6-5	TRBJ1-5	CASRGESSNQPQHF
TRBV7-6	TRBJ1-4	CASSPWAGANEKLFF
TRBV2	TRBJ1-1	CAFYRDDTEAFF
TRBV7-9	TRBJ2-1	CASSFNPDTFHEQFF
TRBV2	TRBJ2-7	CASNGVGQAYEQYF
TRBV27	TRBJ1-2	CASSFTRGQVYGYTF
TRBV5-1	TRBJ1-3	CASSLESGTSGNTIYF
TRBV5-4	TRBJ2-1	CASSLAPGALSYNEQFF
TRBV3-1/TRBV3-2	TRBJ2-2	CASSHRGSPGELFF
TRBV2	TRBJ1-5	CASSPGSHNQPQHF
TRBV28	TRBJ2-7	CASSLSGLAGGYEQYF
TRBV2	TRBJ1-1	CASSNRGGNTEAFF
TRBV29-1	TRBJ2-5	CSVYWGGETQYF
TRBV7-6	TRBJ2-7	CASSLGTSGSKYEQYF
TRBV7-9	TRBJ2-1	CASSLAVWGTSGSNEQFF
TRBV14	TRBJ2-7	CASSQDRSGIYEQYF
TRBV2	TRBJ1-6	CASSAGDSRSPLHF
TRBV30	TRBJ2-1	CAWRAGDDGEQFF
TRBV7-9	TRBJ1-2	CASSQSSVQRGYTF
TRBV7-9	TRBJ1-1	CASSFPGGNTEAFF
TRBV19	TRBJ1-5	CASSIPTGGSNQPQHF
TRBV2	TRBJ2-3	CATKREGPGDTQYF
TRBV7-2	TRBJ1-2	CASSLDGGRRSNYGYTF
TRBV9	TRBJ1-1	CASSISGGTEAFF